The rows below give T cell receptor beta chains drawn from one sample of a study of blood T cell repertoires in COVID-19. TCRdb keeps only in-frame clones here, not all; method: immunoSEQ multiplex PCR. The data contain 140,000 to 150,000 clones, over 70% of them seen just once; the ten biggest clones take up approximately 45%. The sample consisted of peripheral blood. The receptors were gathered from a human donor in a cohort sampled during active COVID-19. The CDR3 runs from the conserved cysteine through the conserved F or W. The D gene is left open where the match is weak. A row's size may be missing; if present it is once, few, many or a size class.

j_call,d_call,cdr3_length,v_call,clone_size,cdr3_nt,cdr3_aa
TRBJ1-2,TRBD1,15,TRBV6-5,NA,TGTGCCAGCAGTCCGGACAGGCGAGAGAACTATGGCTACACCTTC,CASSPDRRENYGYTF
TRBJ1-1,NA,14,TRBV19,NA,TGTGCCAGTAGTATGCCAGGGATGAACACTGAAGCTTTCTTT,CASSMPGMNTEAFF
TRBJ1-2,NA,14,TRBV4-2,NA,TGTGCCAGCAGCCAAGGCGGCGGTAACTATGGCTACACCTTC,CASSQGGGNYGYTF
TRBJ2-3,NA,12,TRBV19,NA,TGTGCCAGTAGTATACAGTCAGATACGCAGTATTTT,CASSIQSDTQYF
TRBJ2-7,NA,15,TRBV24-1,NA,TGTGCCACCAGTGATTTGCTTCCGGGTTGGCGCGAGCAGTACTTC,CATSDLLPGWREQYF
TRBJ2-7,TRBD1,16,TRBV4-2,once,TGTGCCAGCAGCCAAGATATAGGGGACAGATACTTCGGGCAGTACTTC,CASSQDIGDRYFGQYF
TRBJ1-6,TRBD1,15,TRBV10-3,NA,TGTGCCATCAGTGAATCGGGACAGGGGAATTCACCCCTCCACTTT,CAISESGQGNSPLHF
TRBJ2-7,TRBD1,14,TRBV5-6,NA,TGTGCCAGCAGCTGGGGGACAGCCAACTACGAGCAGTACTTC,CASSWGTANYEQYF
TRBJ2-2,NA,15,TRBV28,NA,TGTGCCAGCAGCTCCGGTGACAGATACACCGGGGAGCTGTTTTTT,CASSSGDRYTGELFF
TRBJ1-2,TRBD1,13,TRBV6-5,NA,TGTGCCGCCACAATAGACAGGGCGCGTGGCTACACCTTC,CAATIDRARGYTF
TRBJ2-1,NA,14,TRBV9,NA,TGTGCCAGCAGCGTTGACAGCTCCTACAATGAGCAGTTCTTC,CASSVDSSYNEQFF
TRBJ2-7,NA,12,TRBV7-8,NA,TGTGCCAGCAGCTTAGTAGGAGACGAGCAGTACTTC,CASSLVGDEQYF
TRBJ2-1,TRBD1,14,TRBV19,NA,TGTGCCAGCCGACAGGGGGCGAATTACAATGAGCAGTTCTTC,CASRQGANYNEQFF
TRBJ2-3,TRBD2,14,TRBV2,NA,TGTGCCAGCAGTGAGGCTTCTAGCGGGAGTACGCAGTATTTT,CASSEASSGSTQYF
TRBJ2-3,TRBD2,16,TRBV9,NA,TGTGCCAGCAGCGTAGCTTCCGCGGGGGGGCAAGATACGCAGTATTTT,CASSVASAGGQDTQYF
TRBJ2-7,NA,13,TRBV7-2,NA,TGTGCCAGCAGCTTCGGGATTTACTACGAGCAGTACTTC,CASSFGIYYEQYF
TRBJ1-1,TRBD1,16,TRBV7-2,NA,TGTGCCAGCAGCCACCGGGACAGGGTCGGGAACACTGAAGCTTTCTTT,CASSHRDRVGNTEAFF
TRBJ2-1,TRBD1,14,TRBV5-1,few,TGCGCCAGCAGCCCTGACAGGGTCAACAATGAGCAGTTCTTC,CASSPDRVNNEQFF
TRBJ2-1,TRBD2,14,TRBV7-2,NA,TGTGCCAGCAGCTTAGGTCCTAGCGGGAGGCTACAGTTCTTC,CASSLGPSGRLQFF
TRBJ1-5,TRBD1,15,TRBV5-1,NA,TGCGCCAGCAGCCTAACAGGGGATAGCAATCAGCCCCAGCATTTT,CASSLTGDSNQPQHF
TRBJ1-1,NA,15,TRBV5-4,NA,TGTGCCAGCAGCTTGGAGGGGGAAGTGGGGCCTGAAGCTTTCTTT,CASSLEGEVGPEAFF
TRBJ2-3,TRBD2,13,TRBV3-1/TRBV3-2,NA,TGTGCCAGCAGCCAAGCTAGCGGGAGAACGCAGTATTTT,CASSQASGRTQYF
TRBJ2-1,TRBD2,16,TRBV3-1/TRBV3-2,NA,TGTGCCAGCAGCCAAGACCAGACTAGCGATCACAATGAGCAGTTCTTC,CASSQDQTSDHNEQFF
TRBJ1-5,TRBD1,14,TRBV6-6,NA,TGTGCCAGCAGACCCGGGACAGTAAATCAGCCCCAGCATTTT,CASRPGTVNQPQHF
TRBJ1-1,NA,15,TRBV6-5,once,TGTGCCAGCAGTTACAGGAAAGGGGCGAACACTGAAGCTTTCTTT,CASSYRKGANTEAFF
TRBJ2-5,NA,15,TRBV7-2,NA,TGTGCCAGCAGCCCGCCGTACTACCTACAAGAGACCCAGTACTTC,CASSPPYYLQETQYF
TRBJ2-5,NA,13,TRBV7-2,NA,TGTGCCAGCAGGGAAGGGGGTGGAGAGACCCAGTACTTC,CASREGGGETQYF
TRBJ2-5,NA,14,TRBV11-3,NA,TGTGCCAGCAGCTTAGTCAGGGGTATGGAGACCCAGTACTTC,CASSLVRGMETQYF
TRBJ2-1,NA,13,TRBV18,once,TGTGCCAGCTCACAATCCAGGGGCAATGAGCAGTTCTTC,CASSQSRGNEQFF
TRBJ1-2,NA,11,TRBV10-3,NA,TGTGCCATCAGTTGGCTGTATGGCTACACCTTC,CAISWLYGYTF
TRBJ1-2,TRBD1,13,TRBV6-6,NA,TGTGCCAGCAGTTACGACAGGGATATTGGCTACACCTTC,CASSYDRDIGYTF
TRBJ1-2,NA,13,TRBV3-1/TRBV3-2,NA,TGTGCCAGCAGCCGCAGGGAGGCGCATGGCTACACCTTC,CASSRREAHGYTF
TRBJ1-3,NA,13,TRBV21-1,once,TGTGCCACCGATTGGGACATGTTTTCTCCCATATATTTT,CATDWDMFSPIYF
TRBJ1-5,NA,14,TRBV3-1/TRBV3-2,NA,TGTGCCAGCAGCCAAGAGTACAGGAATCAGCCCCAGCATTTT,CASSQEYRNQPQHF
TRBJ2-3,NA,13,TRBV7-3,NA,TGTGCCAGCAGCCCATCCCTCGGGGATACGCAGTATTTT,CASSPSLGDTQYF
TRBJ1-2,NA,14,TRBV11-3,NA,TGTGCCAGCAGCCCCGGGGTGGCTAACTATGGCTACACCTTC,CASSPGVANYGYTF
TRBJ1-4,NA,14,TRBV27,NA,TGTGCCACCATGGGCCTCTCGGGGGATGAAAAACTGTTTTTT,CATMGLSGDEKLFF
TRBJ1-6,NA,14,TRBV2,NA,TGTGCCAGCAGTCAGACCCGGACAAATTCACCCCTCCACTTT,CASSQTRTNSPLHF
TRBJ1-2,NA,14,TRBV29-1,NA,TGCAGCGTTGAAGTGGGGGCGGGGGTACGTGGCTACACCTTC,CSVEVGAGVRGYTF
TRBJ1-6,NA,14,TRBV6-4,few,TGTGCCAGCAGTGTATTCTCCTATAATTCACCCCTCCACTTT,CASSVFSYNSPLHF
TRBJ2-3,NA,14,TRBV15,NA,TGTGCCACCAGCGATCCGGGAGTTGCAGATACGCAGTATTTT,CATSDPGVADTQYF
TRBJ1-6,TRBD1,16,TRBV24-1,NA,TGTGCCACCAGTGATGGGGGGACAGGTGAAAATTCACCCCTCCACTTT,CATSDGGTGENSPLHF
TRBJ1-2,NA,12,TRBV30,NA,TGTGCCTGGAGTGTCGAGTCCTATGGCTACACCTTC,CAWSVESYGYTF
TRBJ2-3,TRBD2,16,TRBV25-1,NA,TGTGCCAGCAGTTCCCATGTAGCGGGGGCCACAGATACGCAGTATTTT,CASSSHVAGATDTQYF
TRBJ1-5,TRBD1,13,TRBV30,NA,TGTGCCTGGGCGACAGGGAGCAATCAGCCCCAGCATTTT,CAWATGSNQPQHF
TRBJ2-4,NA,12,TRBV12-3/TRBV12-4,NA,TGTGCCAGCAGTTTCGCCCTCGGGGTTCAGTACTTC,CASSFALGVQYF
TRBJ1-2,NA,13,TRBV7-2,NA,TGTGCCAGCAGCTTATTGGGGGCCTATGGCTACACCTTC,CASSLLGAYGYTF
TRBJ1-2,TRBD1,13,TRBV27,once,TGTGCCAGCAGTTGGACAGGGGGCTACGGCTACACCTTC,CASSWTGGYGYTF
TRBJ2-3,NA,13,TRBV29-1,NA,TGCAGCGTTGAGGTACTGAGCACAGATACGCAGTATTTT,CSVEVLSTDTQYF
TRBJ2-6,NA,14,TRBV7-2,NA,TGTGCCAGCAGCCCCAGCTCTGGGGCCAACGTCCTGACTTTC,CASSPSSGANVLTF
TRBJ2-5,TRBD1,17,TRBV11-3,NA,TGTGCCAGCAGCTCCAGAAACTCCGACAGGGTAGAAAAGACCCAGTACTTC,CASSSRNSDRVEKTQYF
TRBJ2-7,TRBD1,14,TRBV2,NA,TGTGCCAGCAGTCCCGGGACAGCCTCCTACGAGCAGTACTTC,CASSPGTASYEQYF
TRBJ1-2,NA,14,TRBV24-1,NA,TGTGCCACCAGTGATTCGGACAGTAACTATGGCTACACCTTC,CATSDSDSNYGYTF
TRBJ2-1,NA,17,TRBV9,once,TGTGCCAGCAGCGTAGGCTCGGCGGGGAGCTCCTACAATGAGCAGTTCTTC,CASSVGSAGSSYNEQFF
TRBJ1-1,NA,13,TRBV30,NA,TGTGCCTGGAGTCAAGCACTGAACACTGAAGCTTTCTTT,CAWSQALNTEAFF
TRBJ2-3,TRBD1,15,TRBV5-1,NA,TGCGCCAGCAGCGAGGGGGCGCGGAGCACAGATACGCAGTATTTT,CASSEGARSTDTQYF
TRBJ2-3,TRBD1,15,TRBV7-2,NA,TGTGCCAGCAGTTTCCGGGACAGGGGAATAGATACGCAGTATTTT,CASSFRDRGIDTQYF